The source of this T cell receptor (beta chain) is a study of blood T cell repertoires in COVID-19. Study in general: Sites across the United States, Italy and Spain contributed samples from acute and convalescent COVID-19. PBMCs, B-cell-depleted T cells, or T cells provided the cDNA or gDNA that made up the material.

The Seattle patients joined while their infection was active and were tracked longitudinally afterward. Assay used: immunoSEQ multiplex PCR; TCRdb lists only in-frame clones, some missing. The sample consists of 250,000 to 350,000 clones, 70% to 85% of them appearing once. Trimming stripped 2 bases from V and 0 bases from J, with 11 bases between. CDR1 is LGHDT and CDR2 is YNNKEL in the germline V gene (reference sequence). The CDR3 has 15 residues. Material: peripheral blood. The chain recombines TRBV3-1 (or the pseudogene TRBV3-2) with TRBJ2-7, with D unclear. The TCR originated in a human donor with COVID-19, enrolled during active disease. The donor label of this sample is uncertain. CDR3 residues: CASSQWAESSYEQYF. DNA for the CDR3: TGTGCCAGCAGCCAATGGGCAGAGAGCTCCTACGAGCAGTACTTC.